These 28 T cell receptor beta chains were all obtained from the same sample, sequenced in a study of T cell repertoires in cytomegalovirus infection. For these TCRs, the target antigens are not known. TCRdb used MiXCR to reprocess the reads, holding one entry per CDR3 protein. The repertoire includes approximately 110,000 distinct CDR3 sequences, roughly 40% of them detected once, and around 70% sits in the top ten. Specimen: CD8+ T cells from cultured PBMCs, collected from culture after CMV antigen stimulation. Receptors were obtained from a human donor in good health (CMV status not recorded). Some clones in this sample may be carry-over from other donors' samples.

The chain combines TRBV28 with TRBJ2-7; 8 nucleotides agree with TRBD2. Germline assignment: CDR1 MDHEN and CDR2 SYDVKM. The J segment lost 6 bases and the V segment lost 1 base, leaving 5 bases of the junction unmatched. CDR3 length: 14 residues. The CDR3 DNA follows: TGTGCCAGCAGTTTATCAGGCGGGGGGACCGAGCAGTACTTC. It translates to CASSLSGGGTEQYF.

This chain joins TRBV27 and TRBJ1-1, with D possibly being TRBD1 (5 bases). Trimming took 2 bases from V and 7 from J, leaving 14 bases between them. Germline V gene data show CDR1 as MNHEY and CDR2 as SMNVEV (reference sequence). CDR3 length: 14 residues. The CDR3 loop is CASSLGAAMVEAFF. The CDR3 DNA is TGTGCCAGCAGTTTAGGGGCAGCAATGGTTGAAGCTTTCTTT.

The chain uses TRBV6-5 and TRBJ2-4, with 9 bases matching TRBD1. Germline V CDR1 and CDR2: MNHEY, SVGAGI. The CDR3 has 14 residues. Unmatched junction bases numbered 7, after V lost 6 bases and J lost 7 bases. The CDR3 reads CASSIGQGNNIQYF. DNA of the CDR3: TGTGCCAGCAGCATAGGACAGGGGAATAACATTCAGTACTTC.

CDR3 nucleotides: TGTGCCAGCAGCCCGATGGGCGGGCAGCCTGGGCGGGAGCAGTACTTC. Translating it yields CASSPMGGQPGREQYF. V and J are TRBV13 and TRBJ2-7; perhaps TRBD2 as D (5 bases). V lost 5 bases, J lost 7 bases, and 24 bases lay in between. The CDR3 spans 16 residues. Germline assignment: CDR1 PRHDT and CDR2 FYEKMQ (reference sequence).

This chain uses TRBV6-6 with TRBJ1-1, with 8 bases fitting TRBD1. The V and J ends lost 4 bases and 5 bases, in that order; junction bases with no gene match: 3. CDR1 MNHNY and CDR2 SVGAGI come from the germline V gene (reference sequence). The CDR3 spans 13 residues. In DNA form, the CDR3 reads TGTGCCAGCAGTTCAGGGGGCTATACTGAAGCTTTCTTT. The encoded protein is CASSSGGYTEAFF.

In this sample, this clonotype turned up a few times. The CDR3 nucleotides are TGTGCCAGCAGTTTAGGGACAGGGCACACTGAAGCTTTCTTT. Amino acid sequence: CASSLGTGHTEAFF. V and J are TRBV27 and TRBJ1-1; TRBD1 agrees at 9 bases. The V gene's germline CDR1 is MNHEY and CDR2 SMNVEV (reference sequence). CDR3 length: 14 amino acids. Trimming cost V 2 bases and J 3 bases; bases outside gene matches: 1.

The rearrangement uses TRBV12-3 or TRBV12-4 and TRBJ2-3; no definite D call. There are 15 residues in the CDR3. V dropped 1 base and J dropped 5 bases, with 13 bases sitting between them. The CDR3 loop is CASSLVGHPVDTQYF. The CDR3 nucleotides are TGTGCCAGCAGTTTAGTAGGTCACCCTGTAGATACGCAGTATTTT.

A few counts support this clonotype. The CDR3 coding sequence is TGTGCCAGCAGTTGGCCCGGGGGGGAGCTGTTTTTT. This sequence encodes CASSWPGGELFF. The genes are TRBV7-8 and TRBJ2-2; D remains ambiguous. The V gene's germline CDR1 is SGHVS and CDR2 FQNEAQ. CDR3 length: 12 residues. V lost 6 bases and J lost 8, with 10 bases in between. Full variable domain (remainder filled in from reference TRBV7-8 and TRBJ2-2): GAGVSQSPRYKVAKRGQDVALRCDPISGHVSLFWYQQALGQGPEFLTYFQNEAQLDKSGLPSDRFFAERPEGSVSTLKIQRTQQEDSAVYLCASSWPGGELFFGEGSRLTVL.

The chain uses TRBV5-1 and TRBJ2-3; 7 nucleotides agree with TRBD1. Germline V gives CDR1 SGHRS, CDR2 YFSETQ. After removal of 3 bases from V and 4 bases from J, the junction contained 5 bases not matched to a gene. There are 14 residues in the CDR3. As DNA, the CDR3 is TGCGCCAGCAGCTCAACAGGGGTCCCAGATACGCAGTATTTT. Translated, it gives CASSSTGVPDTQYF.

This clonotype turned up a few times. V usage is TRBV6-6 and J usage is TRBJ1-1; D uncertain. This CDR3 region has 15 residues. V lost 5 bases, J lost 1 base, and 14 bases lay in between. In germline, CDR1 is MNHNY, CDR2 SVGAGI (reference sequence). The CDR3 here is CASSAYLRANTEAFF. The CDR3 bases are TGTGCCAGCAGTGCGTACCTCCGGGCGAACACTGAAGCTTTCTTT.

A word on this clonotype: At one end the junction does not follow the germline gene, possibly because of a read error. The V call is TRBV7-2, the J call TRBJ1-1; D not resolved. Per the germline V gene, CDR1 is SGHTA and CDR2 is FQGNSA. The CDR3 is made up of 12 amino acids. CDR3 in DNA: TGTGCCAGCAACTTAACCCGGGTTGAAGCTTTCTTT. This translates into CASNLTRVEAFF.

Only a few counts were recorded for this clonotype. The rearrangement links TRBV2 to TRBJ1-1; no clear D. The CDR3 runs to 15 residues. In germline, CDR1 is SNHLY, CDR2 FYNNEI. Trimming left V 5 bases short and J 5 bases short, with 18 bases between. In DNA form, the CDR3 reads TGTGCCAGCAGTCCCTGGGCAGTCGGAGGGACTGAAGCTTTCTTT. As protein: CASSPWAVGGTEAFF.

The DNA for the CDR3 is TGTGCCAGCAGCCCCTGGGGGACAGAGGAAAAGTCTGGGGCCAACGTCCTGACTTTC. Translating gives CASSPWGTEEKSGANVLTF. The chain employs TRBV7-6 and TRBJ2-6, with 7 bases identical to TRBD1. Germline V gene data show CDR1 as SGHVS and CDR2 as FNYEAQ. This CDR3 is built from 19 residues. J was trimmed by 1 base and V by 5 bases; bases with no gene match: 14.

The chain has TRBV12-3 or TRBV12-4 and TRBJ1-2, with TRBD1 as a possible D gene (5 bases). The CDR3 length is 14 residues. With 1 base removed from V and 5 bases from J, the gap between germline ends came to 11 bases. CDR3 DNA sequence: TGTGCCAGCAGTTTAGGGTTCGGGGGATATGGCTACACCTTC. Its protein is CASSLGFGGYGYTF.

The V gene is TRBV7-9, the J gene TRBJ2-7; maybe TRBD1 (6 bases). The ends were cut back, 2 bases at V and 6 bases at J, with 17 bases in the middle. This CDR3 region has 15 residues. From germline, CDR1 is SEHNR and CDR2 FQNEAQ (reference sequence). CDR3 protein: CASSLPYRDTGEQYF. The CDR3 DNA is TGTGCCAGCAGCTTACCCTACCGGGACACAGGCGAGCAGTACTTC.

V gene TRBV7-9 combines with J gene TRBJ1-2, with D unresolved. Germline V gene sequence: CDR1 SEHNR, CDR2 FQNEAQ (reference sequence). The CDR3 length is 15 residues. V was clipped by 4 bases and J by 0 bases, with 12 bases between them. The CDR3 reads CASSSAEMPNYGYTF. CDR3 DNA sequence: TGTGCCAGCAGCTCCGCGGAAATGCCTAACTATGGCTACACCTTC.

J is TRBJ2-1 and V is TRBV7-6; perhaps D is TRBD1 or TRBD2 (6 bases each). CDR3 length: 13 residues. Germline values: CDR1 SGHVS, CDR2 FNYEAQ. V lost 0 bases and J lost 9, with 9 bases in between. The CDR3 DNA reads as TGTGCCAGCAGCTTAGCGGAGGGGGGTGAGCAGTTCTTC. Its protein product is CASSLAEGGEQFF.

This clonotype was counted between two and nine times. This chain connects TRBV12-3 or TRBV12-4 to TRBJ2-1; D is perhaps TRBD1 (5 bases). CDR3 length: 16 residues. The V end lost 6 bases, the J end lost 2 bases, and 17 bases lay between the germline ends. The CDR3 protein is CASSGGQGVPYNEQFF. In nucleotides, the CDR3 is TGTGCCAGCAGCGGTGGACAAGGCGTTCCCTACAATGAGCAGTTCTTC.

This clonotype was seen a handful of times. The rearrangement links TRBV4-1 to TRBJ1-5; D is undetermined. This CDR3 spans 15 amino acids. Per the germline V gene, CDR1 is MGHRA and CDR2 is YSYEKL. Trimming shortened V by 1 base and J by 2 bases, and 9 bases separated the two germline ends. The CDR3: CASSQVGGGNQPQHF. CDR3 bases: TGCGCCAGCAGCCAAGTGGGAGGCGGCAATCAGCCCCAGCATTTT.

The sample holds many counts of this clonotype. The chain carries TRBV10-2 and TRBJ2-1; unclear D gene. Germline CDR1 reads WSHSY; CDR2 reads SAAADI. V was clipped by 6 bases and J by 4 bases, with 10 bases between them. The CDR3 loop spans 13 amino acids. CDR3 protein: CASREERYNEQFF. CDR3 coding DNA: TGCGCCAGCAGGGAAGAACGATACAATGAGCAGTTCTTC.

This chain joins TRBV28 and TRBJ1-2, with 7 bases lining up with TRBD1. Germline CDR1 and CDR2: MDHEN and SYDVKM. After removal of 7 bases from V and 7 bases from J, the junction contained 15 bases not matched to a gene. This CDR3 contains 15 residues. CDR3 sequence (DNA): TGTGCCAGCACCCCAGGGGGGTTGCCAGGGTTTGGCTACACCTTC. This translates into CASTPGGLPGFGYTF.

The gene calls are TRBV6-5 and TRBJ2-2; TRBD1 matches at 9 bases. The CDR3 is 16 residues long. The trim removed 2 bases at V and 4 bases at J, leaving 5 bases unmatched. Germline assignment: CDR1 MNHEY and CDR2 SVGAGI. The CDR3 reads CASSYEQGAATGELFF. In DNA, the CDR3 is TGTGCCAGCAGTTACGAACAGGGGGCCGCCACCGGGGAGCTGTTTTTT.

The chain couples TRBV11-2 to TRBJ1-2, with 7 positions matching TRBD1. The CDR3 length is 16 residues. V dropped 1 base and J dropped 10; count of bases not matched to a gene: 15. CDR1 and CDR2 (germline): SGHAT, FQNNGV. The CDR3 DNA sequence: TGTGCCAGCAGCTTAGGTGTTTTTGGAACAGGGGAAGTCTACACCTTC. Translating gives CASSLGVFGTGEVYTF.

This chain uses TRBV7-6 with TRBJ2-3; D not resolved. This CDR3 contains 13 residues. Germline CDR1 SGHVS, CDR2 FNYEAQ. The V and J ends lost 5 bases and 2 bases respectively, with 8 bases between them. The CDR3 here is CASSVSYTDTQYF. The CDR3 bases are TGTGCCAGCAGCGTCTCATACACAGATACGCAGTATTTT.

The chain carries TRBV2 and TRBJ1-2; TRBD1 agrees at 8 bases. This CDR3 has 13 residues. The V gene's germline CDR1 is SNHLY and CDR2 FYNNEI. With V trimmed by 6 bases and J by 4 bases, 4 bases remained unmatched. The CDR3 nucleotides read TGTGCCAGCAGGGTGACAGGGGCCTATGGCTACACCTTC. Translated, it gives CASRVTGAYGYTF.

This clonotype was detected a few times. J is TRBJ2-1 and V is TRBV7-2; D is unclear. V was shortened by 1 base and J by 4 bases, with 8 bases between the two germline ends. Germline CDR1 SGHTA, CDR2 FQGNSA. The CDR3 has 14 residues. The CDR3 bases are TGTGCCAGCAGCTTAGAGTTCCTGTACAATGAGCAGTTCTTC. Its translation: CASSLEFLYNEQFF.

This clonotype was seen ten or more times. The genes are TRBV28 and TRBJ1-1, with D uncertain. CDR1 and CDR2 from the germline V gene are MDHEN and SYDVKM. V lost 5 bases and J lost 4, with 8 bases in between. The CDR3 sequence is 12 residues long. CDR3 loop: CASSPGVTEAFF. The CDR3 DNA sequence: TGTGCCAGCAGTCCCGGGGTCACTGAAGCTTTCTTT.

CDR3 in amino acids: CASSYGGVHNEQFF. In DNA, the CDR3 is TGTGCCAGCAGTTACGGGGGGGTCCACAATGAGCAGTTCTTC. The genes are TRBV6-6 and TRBJ2-1; 7 bases are shared with TRBD2. This CDR3 spans 14 amino acids. Trimming at V came to 2 bases and at J to 5 bases, leaving 3 bases not matched to a gene. The germline V gene encodes CDR1 MNHNY and CDR2 SVGAGI (reference sequence).